This TCR beta chain is from a study of blood T cell repertoires in COVID-19 (dated by TCRdb to between 2020 and 2021). For the study in its entirety: Samples covering the acute and convalescent phases of COVID-19 were provided by collaborators in the United States, Italy and Spain. The material from the prospective study consisted of cDNA or gDNA derived from T cells, B-cell-depleted T cells, or PBMCs. Subjects who had been exposed to COVID-19, were actively infected with it, or had recovered from it provided the deeply sampled blood TCRbeta repertoires that made up the dataset. The repertoires were released in a freely available public database meant as a resource for research on the immune response to SARS-CoV-2. The samples were drawn from the first 160 participants of the ongoing ImmuneRACE study and from 950 to 1,500 subjects provided by 6 global collaborators. Sample metadata almost always included a de-identified subject ID, COVID-19 status, age in years and sex. Where available, HLA class I and class II types were obtained from metadata supplied by the sample provider rather than from assay-based typing.

Including cysteine and phenylalanine, the CDR3 has 17 amino acids. Just CDR3 DNA is preserved here, 51 bases in frame from base 1. CDR1 and CDR2 were assigned from the germline V gene (reference sequence) as MNHEY and SMNVEV. The germline V and J ends show losses of 2 bases and 2 bases respectively, and no gene match explains 11 bases of the junction. Study-wide conclusions, independent of this receptor: How much clinical and demographic metadata was included differed by source and by participant, and the metadata was provided uncurated.

The immunoSEQ Assay, a bias-controlled multiplex PCR, was used to amplify TCRbeta CDR3 regions from genomic DNA. In the source study's methods: The number of nucleated cells in each sample was estimated from the amplification of reference gene primers within the assay. To quantify the absolute abundance of each unique TCRbeta CDR3 rearrangement, sequence reads were collapsed and filtered. For each sample, productive Simpson clonality was calculated as the square root of Simpson's diversity index across productive rearrangements. Sourced from immuneACCESS, this table was stored by TCRdb with only in-frame sequences that have V and J called. A share of the clones is absent; for the studies checked, an unresolved V gene accounts for under half, and the remainder has no known explanation. V, J and clone size are those of that table, while D and trimming were read from the DNA. Here the sample has about 200,000 clones; around 84% occur a single time. Jointly, the top ten make up 9.7% of the sample.

Whole blood was collected in K2EDTA tubes by collaborating institutions according to the institutions' own protocols. Collaborator samples were shipped for TCRbeta analysis as frozen whole blood, isolated PBMCs, or DNA extracted from either sample type. Turning to this clone: Its antigen is unknown. No base-level quality is on record; no much larger clone is a single base apart.

The specimen was peripheral blood. The V gene is TRBV27 and the J gene is TRBJ2-5, and 7 junction bases match TRBD2. The source is a man in his fifties or sixties with active or convalescent COVID-19. The DNA reads as follows: TGTGCCAGCAGTTTAACAAGGGTAGCGGGCTCACAAGAGACCCAGTACTTC. Translated, it gives CASSLTRVAGSQETQYF.